This TCR beta chain was identified in a study of blood T cell repertoires in COVID-19. Whole-study context: COVID-19 samples from acute and convalescent phases originated in the United States, Italy and Spain. PBMCs, B-cell-depleted T cells, or T cells were the source of the cDNA or gDNA that made up the material.

Under the authors' procedure: Reference gene primer amplification in the assay estimated nucleated cell counts. TCRdb's table, derived via immunoSEQ multiplex PCR, lists solely in-frame clones and lacks some. V, J and clone size were drawn from that table, and D and trimming were deduced from the DNA. The sample has 150,000 to 200,000 clones, approximately 93% seen once. After removal of 2 bases from V and 9 bases from J, the junction contained 7 bases not matched to a gene. This CDR3 has 13 amino acids. Per germline, CDR1 SGDLS and CDR2 YYNGEE. Patients from Seattle were sampled longitudinally, starting during active infection.

Input material: peripheral blood. This chain joins TRBV9 and TRBJ1-1, with TRBD1 matching 7 bases. This TCR derives from a woman aged 55-69 years with COVID-19, enrolled during active disease. CDR3 bases: TGTGCCAGCAGCGTGGGTCGACAGGGTCAAGCTTTCTTT. Its protein is CASSVGRQGQAFF.